Listed below are T cell receptor beta chains from one sample, sequenced in a study of T cells after yellow fever vaccination. Each CDR3 protein is one row after TCRdb ran MiXCR on the 5' RACE reads. The table lists approximately 550,000 distinct CDR3 sequences, 15% to 20% of them singletons. This material consisted of PBMCs, taken 15 days after the yellow fever booster vaccination. The receptors derive from a man younger than 45 who received the YFV17D yellow fever vaccine. Both conserved end residues are part of each CDR3.

CASSPMAGQETQYF,TRBV7-8,14
CAISAGLAGDDNEQFF,TRBV10-3,16
CSVGGGALYNEQFF,TRBV29-1,14
CSATPVGNYYEQYF,TRBV20-1,14
CASSNVPSSYNEQFF,TRBV6-1,15
CAWSDKGGRGETQYF,TRBV30,15
CASSRSRQGEETQYF,TRBV6-1,15
CASSRLAGDNEQYF,TRBV9,14
CASSLSREINEQYF,TRBV7-9,14
CAWSLQGETQYF,TRBV30,12
CASWAGVTGELFF,TRBV28,13
CATSDFTTGPEQFF,TRBV24-1,14
CSVVGTGGSGANVLTF,TRBV29-1,16
CASSYTYNEQFF,TRBV5-1,12
CASSSLDEQYF,TRBV7-8,11
CASSYGTSGNTGELFF,TRBV7-3,16
CASSQGAFNEQFF,TRBV11-2,13
CASSQSYSRWVLETQYF,TRBV4-3,17
CASSPQSSYGYTF,TRBV7-2,13
CSAEAPQTNYGYTF,TRBV20-1,14
CASRPGLAASEQFF,TRBV28,14
CASSVVLGGELFF,TRBV9,13
CASSFSRYTQYF,TRBV12-3/TRBV12-4,12
CASSLAPDSLNQPQHF,TRBV12-3/TRBV12-4,16
CAWSGRKLLPEQYF,TRBV30,14
CASSGDPGQANTEAFF,TRBV5-1,16
CSARKLAGVTDTQYF,TRBV20-1,15
CASSLQPVDSGGDTQYF,TRBV5-1,17
CSALDRERLYEQYF,TRBV20-1,14
CASSAASGDAYEQYF,TRBV9,15
CSVEDLPNTEAFF,TRBV29-1,13
CASSLGAPGDEQFF,TRBV5-1,14
CSAPRPGTGVETQYF,TRBV20-1,15